Listed here are 17 T cell receptor beta chains from one sample, sequenced in a study of vaccination effects on CD4 cells after COVID-19. Upon completion of 10 to 11 days in culture, CD4+ T cells were isolated. Subjects were given two BNT162b2 or mRNA-1273 vaccine doses. These receptors have no known antigen. The assay was immunoSEQ multiplex PCR, and TCRdb's table has in-frame clones only and misses some. The sample holds tens of thousands of clones, 70% to 85% seen once. The sequencing used CD4+ T cells from PBMCs cultured without peptide, collected after COVID-19 vaccination. The receptors here all came from a human donor who received a COVID-19 vaccine.

The rearrangement uses TRBV29-1 and TRBJ1-2, with D hard to call. Trimming shortened V by 4 bases and J by 2 bases, and 8 bases separated the two germline ends. CDR3 size: 12 residues. The germline gives CDR1 SQVTM, CDR2 ANQGSEA. CDR3 nucleotide sequence: TGCAGCGTTGTGAGCGGGAACTATGGCTACACCTTC. Protein product: CSVVSGNYGYTF.

V gene TRBV18 combines with J gene TRBJ2-7; D is perhaps TRBD1 (6 bases). V lost 6 bases and J lost 0, with 9 bases in between. From germline, CDR1 is KGHSH and CDR2 LQKENI. The CDR3 covers 13 residues. CDR3 in amino acids: CASSKDSSYEQYV. The CDR3 nucleotides read TGTGCCAGCTCCAAGGACAGCTCCTACGAGCAGTACGTC.

This clone was found a few times. This sequence joins TRBV7-2 and TRBJ2-1; 8 bases are a match to TRBD2. Germline CDR1 is SGHTA and CDR2 is FQGNSA. With 1 base clipped from V and 4 bases from J, the junction kept 9 bases outside the gene matches. CDR3 length: 17 residues. The CDR3 DNA reads as TGTGCCAGCAGCTTAGGGTGGGAGCGGGGGATTTACAATGAGCAGTTCTTC. Translation gives CASSLGWERGIYNEQFF.

The rearrangement links TRBV2 to TRBJ1-1; D not resolved. The V end was cut by 7 bases, the J end by 1 base, with 13 bases between. This CDR3 is 14 amino acids long. Germline V gives CDR1 SNHLY, CDR2 FYNNEI. In DNA form, the CDR3 reads TGTGCCAGCACCTCCCGGGCCACGAACACTGAAGCTTTCTTT. This codes for CASTSRATNTEAFF.

The rearrangement joins TRBV4-1 to TRBJ2-1; the D gene is possibly TRBD2 (6 bases). This CDR3 comprises 13 residues. Per the germline V gene, CDR1 is MGHRA and CDR2 is YSYEKL. V lost 6 bases, J lost 8 bases, and 14 bases lay in between. The CDR3 region has the DNA TGCGCCAGCAGAAACCTAGCGTTAGATGAGCAGTTCTTC. Amino acids: CASRNLALDEQFF.

The table lists this clone with a count of one. In DNA form, the CDR3 reads TGTGCCAGCAGCTCGGGGGCAGGGGCGGGCGAGACCCAGTACTTC. This encodes CASSSGAGAGETQYF. The chain employs TRBV7-9 and TRBJ2-5, with D perhaps given as TRBD1 or TRBD2 (6 bases each). The CDR3 consists of 15 residues. The V end was cut by 4 bases, the J end by 5 bases, with 17 bases between. CDR1 is SEHNR, CDR2 FQNEAQ, per germline (reference sequence). Full variable domain (remainder filled in from reference TRBV7-9 and TRBJ2-5): DTGVSQNPRHKITKRGQNVTFRCDPISEHNRLYWYRQTLGQGPEFLTYFQNEAQLEKSRLLSDRFSAERPKGSFSTLEIQRTEQGDSAMYLCASSSGAGAGETQYFGPGTRLLVL.

The chain is built from TRBV7-2 and TRBJ2-2, with 7 bases fitting TRBD2. CDR3 length: 15 amino acids. V dropped 5 bases and J dropped 6; count of bases not matched to a gene: 9. CDR1 is SGHTA, CDR2 FQGNSA, per germline. In DNA form, the CDR3 reads TGTGCCAGCAGCGACCGCCGGACTAGTGCCGGGGAGCTGTTTTTT. Encoded protein: CASSDRRTSAGELFF.

There are a few counts of this clone. The genes are TRBV29-1 and TRBJ2-5, with 7 bases identical to TRBD1. The CDR3 runs to 12 residues. V gave up 4 bases and J gave up 4 bases; unmatched junction bases: 3. CDR1 is SQVTM and CDR2 is ANQGSEA in the germline V gene. The CDR3 DNA follows: TGCAGCGTTGGGGCAGGGGGAGAGACCCAGTACTTC. Translating it yields CSVGAGGETQYF.

This chain links TRBV5-1 with TRBJ1-2; D is undetermined. The CDR3 has 15 amino acids. Germline assignment: CDR1 SGHRS and CDR2 YFSETQ. Trimming took 0 bases from V and 0 from J, leaving 9 bases between them. Written as DNA, the CDR3 is TGCGCCAGCAGCTTGGAGTCCGCCGCTAACTATGGCTACACCTTC. It codes for CASSLESAANYGYTF.

In its sample, this clone was seen a few times. The chain recombines TRBV5-1 with TRBJ2-5; D call uncertain. The V gene lost 2 bases and the J gene lost 4 bases, with 12 bases spanning the gap. The CDR3 is made up of 14 amino acids. The germline CDR1 and CDR2 sequences are SGHRS and YFSETQ. The chain's CDR3 is CASSFSGVGETQYF. For the CDR3, the DNA is TGCGCCAGCAGCTTTTCGGGTGTCGGAGAGACCCAGTACTTC.

The chain combines TRBV7-9 with TRBJ1-2; 9 nucleotides align to TRBD1. Germline values: CDR1 SEHNR, CDR2 FQNEAQ (reference sequence). The CDR3 has 14 amino acids. With 2 bases clipped from V and 5 bases from J, the junction kept 3 bases outside the gene matches. The CDR3 region has the DNA TGTGCCAGCAGCTTAAGCGGGACAGGGTATGGCTACACCTTC. Translation gives CASSLSGTGYGYTF.

The chain employs TRBV14 and TRBJ2-1; TRBD2 aligns across 11 bases. CDR1 SGHDN and CDR2 FVKESK come from the germline V gene. The CDR3 spans 17 residues. The V segment lost 1 base and the J segment 10 bases; nucleotides outside the gene matches: 12. The CDR3 sequence is CASSQVGLAGGGGEQFF. In nucleotides, the CDR3 is TGTGCCAGCAGCCAAGTGGGCCTAGCGGGGGGCGGAGGGGAGCAGTTCTTC.

The chain joins TRBV3-1 (or the pseudogene TRBV3-2) to TRBJ2-3; TRBD2 aligns across 9 bases. CDR3 length: 17 amino acids. The junction had 8 bases not matched to a gene; V was cut back by 4 bases and J by 0 bases. Germline V gives CDR1 LGHDT, CDR2 YNNKEL (reference sequence). CDR3 bases: TGTGCCAGCAGCCGGAGGCTAGCGGGGACTAGCACAGATACGCAGTATTTT. This translates into CASSRRLAGTSTDTQYF.

This clone was picked up a small number of times. V and J are TRBV30 and TRBJ1-6, with D unresolved. There are 14 residues in the CDR3. From germline, CDR1 is GTSNPN and CDR2 SVGIG (reference sequence). V lost 0 bases to trimming and J lost 7 bases, with 10 bases between them. CDR3 amino acids: CAWSVRGYNSPLHF. The CDR3 DNA follows: TGTGCCTGGAGTGTACGAGGTTACAATTCACCCCTCCACTTT.

This chain joins TRBV2 and TRBJ1-4; D unresolved. Germline V lookup: CDR1 SNHLY, CDR2 FYNNEI. Trimming removed 5 bases at V and 5 bases at J, with 12 bases between. The CDR3 extends over 14 amino acids. The CDR3 nucleotides are TGTGCCAGCAGTTCCCGGCCGAAAAATGAAAAACTGTTTTTT. The encoded protein is CASSSRPKNEKLFF. Looking up the rest from reference TRBV2 and TRBJ1-4 gives the full variable domain: EPEVTQTPSHQVTQMGQEVILRCVPISNHLYFYWYRQILGQKVEFLVSFYNNEISEKSEIFDDQFSVERPDGSNFTLKIRSTKLEDSAMYFCASSSRPKNEKLFFGSGTQLSVL.

The chain combines TRBV29-1 with TRBJ1-1; D is uncertain. Trimming took 7 bases from V and 7 from J, leaving 13 bases between them. The CDR3 loop spans 11 amino acids. Germline V gene lookup returns CDR1 SQVTM and CDR2 ANQGSEA. The CDR3 DNA follows: TGCAGCGCTGCTAGTTCCAATGAAGCTTTCTTT. Its translation is CSAASSNEAFF.

This clone was found once. J is TRBJ2-3 and V is TRBV3-1 (or the pseudogene TRBV3-2); possibly TRBD1 or TRBD2 for D (5 bases each). V gave up 4 bases and J gave up 7 bases, with 9 bases separating them. The CDR3 has 12 residues. Germline CDR1 reads LGHDT; CDR2 reads YNNKEL (reference sequence). The CDR3 sequence is CASSLWGNTQYF. The CDR3 DNA reads as TGTGCCAGCAGCCTCTGGGGGAATACGCAGTATTTT.